The text below deals with one T cell receptor (beta chain). No antigen is known for it. This sample is part of a study of CD8 T cells in ankylosing spondylitis. TCRdb re-called the 5' RACE reads with MiXCR, one entry per CDR3 protein. The profile shows around 320,000 distinct CDR3 sequences, roughly 20% of them singletons. Study-wide points: Apparently characteristic of ankylosing spondylitis blood was a TCR beta motif (roughly eight highly homologous variants).

The sequenced sample was blood, either unsorted or a sorted T cell fraction (not recorded which). The sequence came from a female donor with ankylosing spondylitis or in good health (not recorded which).

CDR3: CASSLGDPRADTQYF. CDR3 coding DNA: TGTGCCAGCAGCTTAGGCGACCCAAGGGCAGATACGCAGTATTTT. The V and J genes are TRBV7-2 and TRBJ2-3; D unresolved. This CDR3 region has 15 residues. V lost 1 base and J lost 4, with 12 bases in between. CDR1 is SGHTA and CDR2 is FQGNSA in the germline V gene.